The clone carrying this TCR beta chain was seen repeatedly, ten times or more. What it recognizes is unknown. The data derive from a study of identical twins. Unmatched junction bases numbered 8, after V lost 7 bases and J lost 5 bases. This CDR3 has 13 residues. Germline CDR1 SNHLY, CDR2 FYNNEI. Findings of the study overall: Out-of-frame alpha sequences shared by twins showed excess low generation probability. In drawing conclusions, the study used cross-sectional statistical analysis and did not follow the same donors. Memory repertoires lacked the insertion deficit that abundant cord blood beta clonotypes showed. In beta out-of-frame sequences, the excess sharing between twins was weaker.

TCRdb re-called the 5' RACE reads through MiXCR, storing one row per CDR3 protein. The sample contains a few hundred thousand distinct CDR3 sequences, 10% of which appear only once. Source material: memory T cells sorted from blood. The receptor comes from a man aged 45-60 years in good health. The V gene is TRBV2, the J gene TRBJ2-7, with TRBD2 matching over 7 bases. The CDR3 is CASTLVGGNEQYF. The CDR3 nucleotides read TGTGCCAGCACCTTGGTCGGGGGGAACGAGCAGTACTTC.